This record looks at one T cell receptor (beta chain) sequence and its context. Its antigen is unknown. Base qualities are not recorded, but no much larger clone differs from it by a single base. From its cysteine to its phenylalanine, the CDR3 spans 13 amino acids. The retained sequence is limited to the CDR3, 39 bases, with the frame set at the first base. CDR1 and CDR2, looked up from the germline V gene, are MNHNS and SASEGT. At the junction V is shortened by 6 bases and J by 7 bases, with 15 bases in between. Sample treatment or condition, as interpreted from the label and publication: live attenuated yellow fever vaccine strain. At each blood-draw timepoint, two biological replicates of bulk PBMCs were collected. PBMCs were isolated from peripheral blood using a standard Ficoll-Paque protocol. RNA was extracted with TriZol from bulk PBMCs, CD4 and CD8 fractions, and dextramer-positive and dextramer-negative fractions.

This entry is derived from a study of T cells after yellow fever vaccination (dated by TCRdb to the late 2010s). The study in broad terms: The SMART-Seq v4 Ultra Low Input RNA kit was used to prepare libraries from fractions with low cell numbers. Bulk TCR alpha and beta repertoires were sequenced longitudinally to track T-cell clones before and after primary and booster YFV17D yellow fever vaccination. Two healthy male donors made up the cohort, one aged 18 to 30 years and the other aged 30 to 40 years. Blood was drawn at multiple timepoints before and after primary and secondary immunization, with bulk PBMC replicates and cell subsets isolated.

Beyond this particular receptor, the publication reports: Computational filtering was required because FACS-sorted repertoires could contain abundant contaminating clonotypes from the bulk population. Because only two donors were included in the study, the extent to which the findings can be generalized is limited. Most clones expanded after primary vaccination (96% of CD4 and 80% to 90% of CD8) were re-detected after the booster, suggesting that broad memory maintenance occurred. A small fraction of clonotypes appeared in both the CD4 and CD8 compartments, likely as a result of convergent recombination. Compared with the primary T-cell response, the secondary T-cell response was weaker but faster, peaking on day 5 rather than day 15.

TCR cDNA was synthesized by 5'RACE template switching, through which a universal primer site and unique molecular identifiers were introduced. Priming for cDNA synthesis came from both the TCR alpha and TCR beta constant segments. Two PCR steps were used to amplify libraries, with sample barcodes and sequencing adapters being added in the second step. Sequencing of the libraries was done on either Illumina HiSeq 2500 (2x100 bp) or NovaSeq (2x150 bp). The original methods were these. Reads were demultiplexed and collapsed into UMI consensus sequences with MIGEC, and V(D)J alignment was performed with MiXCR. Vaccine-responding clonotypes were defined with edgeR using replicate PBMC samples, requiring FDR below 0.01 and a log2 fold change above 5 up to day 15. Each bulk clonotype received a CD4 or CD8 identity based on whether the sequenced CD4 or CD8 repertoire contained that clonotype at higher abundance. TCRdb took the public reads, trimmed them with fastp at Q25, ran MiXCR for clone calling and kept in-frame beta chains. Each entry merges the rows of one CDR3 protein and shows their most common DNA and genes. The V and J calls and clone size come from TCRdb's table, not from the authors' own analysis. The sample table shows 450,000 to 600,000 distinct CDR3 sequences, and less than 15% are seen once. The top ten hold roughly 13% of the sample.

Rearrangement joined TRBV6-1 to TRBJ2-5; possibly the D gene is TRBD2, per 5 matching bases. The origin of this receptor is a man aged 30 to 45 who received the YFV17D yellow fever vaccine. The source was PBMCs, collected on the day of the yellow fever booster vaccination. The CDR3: CASRPSPPGTQYF. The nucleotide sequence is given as TGTGCCAGCAGACCTAGCCCGCCGGGGACCCAGTACTTC.